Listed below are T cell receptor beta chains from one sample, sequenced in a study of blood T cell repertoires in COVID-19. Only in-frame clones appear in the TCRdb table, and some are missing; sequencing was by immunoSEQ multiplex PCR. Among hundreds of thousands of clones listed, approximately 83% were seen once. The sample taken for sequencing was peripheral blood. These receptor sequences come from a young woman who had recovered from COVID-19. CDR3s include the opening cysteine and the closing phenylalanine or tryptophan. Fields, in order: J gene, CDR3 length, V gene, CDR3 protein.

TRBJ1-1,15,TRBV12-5,CASGLVAGWNTEAFF
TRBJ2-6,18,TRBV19,CASSIDRTGVTGANVLTF
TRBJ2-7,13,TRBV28,CASSRGQGYEQYF
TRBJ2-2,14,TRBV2,CASSGTGATGELFF
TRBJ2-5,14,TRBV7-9,CASSKTGMEETQYF
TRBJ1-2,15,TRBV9,CASSLGQGTNYGYTF
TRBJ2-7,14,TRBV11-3,CASSSTGGTYEQYF
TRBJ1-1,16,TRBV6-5,CASSYSQGIGGTEAFF
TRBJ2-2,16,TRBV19,CASSIPAGPTRGELFF
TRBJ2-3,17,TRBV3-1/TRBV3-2,CASSQERSGDLTDTQYF
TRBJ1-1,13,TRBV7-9,CASSAGSQIKAFF
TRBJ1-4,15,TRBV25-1,CASLRGSGPNEKLFF
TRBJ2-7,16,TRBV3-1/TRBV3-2,CASSPRGTSGGLEQYF
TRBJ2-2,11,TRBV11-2,CASRDRDGGFF
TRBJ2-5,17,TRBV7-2,CASSLSSSGGARETQYF
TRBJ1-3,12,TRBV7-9,CASSSKGNTIYF
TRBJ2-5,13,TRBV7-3,CASSLSAQETQYF
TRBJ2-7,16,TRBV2,CASSDPEAGGSYEQYF
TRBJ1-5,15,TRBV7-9,CASSLGTASNQPQHF
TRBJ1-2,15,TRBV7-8,CASSLMGRLDYGYTF
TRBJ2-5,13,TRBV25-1,CASGTGDQETQYF
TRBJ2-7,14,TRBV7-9,CASSREYGLSEQYF
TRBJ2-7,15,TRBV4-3,CASSQRQGAQDEQYF
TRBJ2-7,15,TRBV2,CASSEGSGLVYEQYF
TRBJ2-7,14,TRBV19,CASSLLWSAYEQYF
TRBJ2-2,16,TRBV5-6,CASSLKGTSGRRGLFF
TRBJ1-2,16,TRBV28,CASSNIQGASNYGYTF
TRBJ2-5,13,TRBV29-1,CSVSASGAETQYF
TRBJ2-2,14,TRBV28,CASRLAPNTGELFF